One and the same sample provided the 21 T cell receptor beta chains below, sequenced in a study of kidney transplant recipient with SARS-CoV-2 infection. TCRdb passed the reads through MiXCR, listing each CDR3 protein once. The repertoire holds about 250,000 distinct CDR3 sequences, with 29% as singletons. The sample in question was a blood sample, obtained at baseline and between days 110 and 120 from a kidney transplant recipient. These receptors were taken from a male patient aged 25-45 years who had COVID-19 and was a kidney transplant recipient. A share of the T cells may be of graft donor origin.

This clonotype was seen only once. Since a much larger clone is just one base distant, this may be a read error. The chain carries TRBV11-2 and TRBJ1-2, with TRBD1 identical over 9 bases. This CDR3 is 14 amino acids long. The trim removed 5 bases at V and 6 bases at J, leaving 7 bases unmatched. Germline V gene data show CDR1 as SGHAT and CDR2 as FQNNGV. CDR3 coding DNA: TGTGCCAGCAGCACGGGGACAGGGTCCCATGGCTACACCTTC. Its protein is CASSTGTGSHGYTF.

This clonotype was detected many times. This chain connects TRBV5-5 to TRBJ1-2, with unresolved D. CDR1 SGHKS and CDR2 YYEKEE come from the germline V gene (reference sequence). V was pared by 2 bases and J by 8 bases, with 22 bases between. The CDR3 is made up of 16 amino acids. DNA for the CDR3: TGTGCCAGCAGCTTAGAGCTCACGGCCCACGGGGAGGGCTACACCTTC. This codes for CASSLELTAHGEGYTF.

The table lists this clonotype with many counts. J is TRBJ2-1 and V is TRBV19, with TRBD2 matching over 10 bases. This CDR3 is built from 14 residues. Germline lookup yields CDR1 LNHDA and CDR2 SQIVND (reference sequence). J gave up 4 bases and V 6 bases, and 3 bases lay outside the gene matches. The chain's CDR3 is CASRFSGRYNEQFF. CDR3 nucleotide sequence: TGTGCCAGTAGATTTAGCGGGAGGTACAATGAGCAGTTCTTC.

Points on this clonotype: Possible read error: a much larger clone is one base away. The J gene is TRBJ2-4, the V gene TRBV5-5; weak D call: TRBD2 (6 bases). TRBJ2-7 explains the end of the DNA better; the J call may be wrong. Germline values: CDR1 SGHKS, CDR2 YYEKEE (reference sequence). The CDR3 extends over 14 amino acids. The CDR3, as DNA: TGTGCCAACAGCTTGATGGCGGGAAGGGACGAGCAGTACTTC. This gives the protein CANSLMAGRDEQYF.

The chain joins TRBV6-4 to TRBJ1-2; the D is unclear. The CDR3 extends over 17 amino acids. From germline, CDR1 is MRHNA and CDR2 SNTAGT. V was shortened by 9 bases and J by 4 bases, with 27 bases between the two germline ends. The CDR3 DNA sequence: TGTGCCAGTAGTAAGCGGATCTCACACGGAAAGGCCTATGGCTACACCTTC. Translating it yields CASSKRISHGKAYGYTF.

On this clonotype: An end of the junction differs from the germline gene, which may be a read error. The V and J genes are TRBV20-1 and TRBJ2-3; D is ambiguous. This CDR3 spans 13 amino acids. CDR1 and CDR2 (germline): DFQATT, SNEGSKA (reference sequence). This CDR3 reads CRASTTSTDTQYF. DNA for the CDR3: TGCAGGGCTAGTACGACGAGCACAGATACGCAGTATTTT.

This clonotype was seen at least ten times. This chain links TRBV5-5 with TRBJ1-2; no clear D gene. Trimming pared 7 bases from V and 4 bases from J, leaving 23 bases between. Germline loops: CDR1 SGHKS, CDR2 YYEKEE (reference sequence). The CDR3 is 16 residues long. The CDR3 loop is CASFQCVSRKTYGYTF. CDR3 DNA: TGTGCCAGCTTTCAATGTGTCTCGCGAAAGACCTATGGCTACACCTTC. Filled out from reference TRBV5-5 and TRBJ1-2, the complete variable domain reads DAGVTQSPTHLIKTRGQQVTLRCSPISGHKSVSWYQQVLGQGPQFIFQYYEKEERGRGNFPDRFSARQFPNYSSELNVNALLLGDSALYLCASFQCVSRKTYGYTFGSGTRLTVV.

Of note for this clonotype: A much larger clone sits a single nucleotide away, making a read error possible. The CDR3 DNA sequence: TGTGCCAGCCCACCACCAGGGGCCAACACTGAAGCTTTCTTT. Translated, it gives CASPPPGANTEAFF. The rearrangement joins TRBV18 to TRBJ1-1; D might be TRBD1 (6 bases). This CDR3 contains 14 residues. From germline, CDR1 is KGHSH and CDR2 LQKENI.

This clonotype has just a few counts. The chain uses TRBV20-1 and TRBJ2-1, with 10 positions matching TRBD2. The germline V gene has CDR1 DFQATT and CDR2 SNEGSKA (reference sequence). The CDR3 is made up of 15 amino acids. J gave up 5 bases and V 2 bases, and 6 bases lay outside the gene matches. The CDR3 is CSARTSGKLDNEQFF. For the CDR3, the DNA is TGCAGTGCTAGAACTAGCGGGAAGCTAGACAATGAGCAGTTCTTC.

The table lists this clonotype with many counts. The V gene is TRBV5-5, the J gene TRBJ1-5; a possible D gene is TRBD1 (5 bases). Germline assignment: CDR1 SGHKS and CDR2 YYEKEE (reference sequence). Trimming removed 0 bases from V and 7 bases from J, with 11 bases in between. The CDR3 loop spans 14 amino acids. The CDR3 sequence: CASSLGGARQPQHF. CDR3 coding DNA: TGTGCCAGCAGCTTGGGAGGGGCTAGACAGCCCCAGCATTTT.

V gene TRBV6-5 combines with J gene TRBJ2-2; 7 nucleotides agree with TRBD1. The CDR3 runs to 16 residues. The J segment lost 1 base and the V segment lost 7 bases, leaving 9 bases of the junction unmatched. Per germline, CDR1 MNHEY and CDR2 SVGAGI. CDR3 nucleotide sequence: TGTGCCAGCACCACACAATGGACAGGGAACACCGGGGAGCTGTTTTTT. Protein sequence: CASTTQWTGNTGELFF.

The chain uses TRBV29-1 and TRBJ2-1; D is uncertain. Germline V gene lookup returns CDR1 SQVTM and CDR2 ANQGSEA. The CDR3 consists of 12 residues. The V end lost 2 bases, the J end lost 12 bases, and 14 bases lay between the germline ends. This chain's CDR3 is CSVEIVVGAQFF. In DNA, the CDR3 is TGCAGCGTTGAAATCGTAGTCGGCGCGCAGTTCTTC.

This clonotype has ten or more counts. The chain has TRBV2 and TRBJ1-1; D not resolved. The CDR3 runs to 13 residues. The V gene lost 6 bases and the J gene lost 1 base, with 9 bases spanning the gap. Per the germline V gene, CDR1 is SNHLY and CDR2 is FYNNEI. The CDR3 nucleotides read TGTGCCAGCAGGGTAAGAGGGAACACTGAAGCTTTCTTT. Translated, it gives CASRVRGNTEAFF.

In its sample, this clonotype was seen many times. The chain uses TRBV3-1 and TRBJ1-2, with D uncertain. V was cut by 5 bases and J by 4 bases, with 23 bases left in between. The CDR3 extends over 17 amino acids. The germline V gene encodes CDR1 LGHDT and CDR2 YNNKEL (reference sequence). The CDR3: CASSDVFTLRKTYGYTF. Written as DNA, the CDR3 is TGTGCCAGCAGCGATGTGTTCACCCTTCGAAAGACCTATGGCTACACCTTC.

For this clonotype: A read error may be the cause here, since a much bigger clone is one base away. This rearrangement joins TRBV10-1 to TRBJ2-1; D may correspond to TRBD1 or TRBD2 (5 bases each). This CDR3 contains 14 residues. CDR1 is WNHNN, CDR2 SYGVQD, per germline (reference sequence). Trimming removed 5 bases at V and 0 bases at J, with 8 bases between. CDR3 loop: CASSRDGSYNEQFF. Written as DNA, the CDR3 is TGCGCCAGCAGTCGGGACGGCTCCTACAATGAGCAGTTCTTC.

This clonotype occurred many times. The J gene is TRBJ2-7, the V gene TRBV2; D might be TRBD1 (6 bases). CDR1 SNHLY and CDR2 FYNNEI come from the germline V gene. Trimming took off 3 bases at V and 7 bases at J, with 10 bases between the two ends. The CDR3 is 12 residues long. CDR3 protein: CASSEMDREQYF. The CDR3 DNA reads as TGTGCCAGCAGTGAGATGGACAGAGAGCAGTACTTC.

This clonotype was detected many times. The V and J genes are TRBV5-1 and TRBJ1-2; D remains ambiguous. The CDR3 contains 16 residues. The V end was cut by 7 bases, the J end by 4 bases, with 23 bases between. The germline V gene has CDR1 SGHRS and CDR2 YFSETQ. CDR3 sequence (DNA): TGCGCCAGCTGCGTACGATCGGTTCGAAAGACCTATGGCTACACCTTC. Translated: CASCVRSVRKTYGYTF.

This clonotype appeared many times. The chain joins TRBV7-2 to TRBJ1-2; 7 bases are a match to TRBD1. V shed 5 bases, J shed 4 bases, and the junction held 10 bases outside the gene matches. CDR1 is SGHTA and CDR2 is FQGNSA in the germline V gene. The CDR3 is 15 residues long. CDR3 nucleotides: TGTGCCAGCAGCCCCATTTCTGCAGGGGGCTATGGCTACACCTTC. It codes for CASSPISAGGYGYTF.

This clonotype was found many times. The rearrangement links TRBV3-1 to TRBJ2-5; TRBD2 might be the D (7 bases). V was shortened by 7 bases and J by 5 bases, with 11 bases between the two germline ends. This CDR3 has 12 residues. Germline lookup yields CDR1 LGHDT and CDR2 YNNKEL (reference sequence). CDR3 sequence: CASTKGGETQYF. The CDR3 DNA is TGTGCCAGCACCAAGGGGGGGGAGACCCAGTACTTC.

About this clonotype itself: Just one base apart from a much larger clone, this may be a read error. The V call is TRBV30, the J call TRBJ1-5, with 11 bases identical to TRBD1. The J call is in doubt because the DNA end fits TRBJ2-3 better. The germline CDR1 and CDR2 sequences are GTSNPN and SVGIG (reference sequence). CDR3 length: 14 amino acids. The CDR3 here is CAWNGDRGDQPQYF. In nucleotides, the CDR3 is TGTGCCTGGAACGGGGACAGGGGGGATCAGCCCCAGTATTTT.

In this sample, this clonotype turned up many times. The chain is built from TRBV7-3 and TRBJ2-3; 10 nucleotides match TRBD2. The junction had 5 bases not matched to a gene; V was cut back by 5 bases and J by 3 bases. The CDR3 contains 15 residues. Looked up from germline, CDR1 is SGHTA and CDR2 is FQGTGA. In nucleotides, the CDR3 is TGTGCCAGCAGCCTGCTAGCGGGAGTTACAGATACGCAGTATTTT. It is translated as CASSLLAGVTDTQYF. Variable domain in full (rest from reference TRBV7-3 and TRBJ2-3): GAGVSQTPSNKVTEKGKYVELRCDPISGHTALYWYRQSLGQGPEFLIYFQGTGAADDSGLPNDRFFAVRPEGSVSTLKIQRTERGDSAVYLCASSLLAGVTDTQYFGPGTRLTVL.